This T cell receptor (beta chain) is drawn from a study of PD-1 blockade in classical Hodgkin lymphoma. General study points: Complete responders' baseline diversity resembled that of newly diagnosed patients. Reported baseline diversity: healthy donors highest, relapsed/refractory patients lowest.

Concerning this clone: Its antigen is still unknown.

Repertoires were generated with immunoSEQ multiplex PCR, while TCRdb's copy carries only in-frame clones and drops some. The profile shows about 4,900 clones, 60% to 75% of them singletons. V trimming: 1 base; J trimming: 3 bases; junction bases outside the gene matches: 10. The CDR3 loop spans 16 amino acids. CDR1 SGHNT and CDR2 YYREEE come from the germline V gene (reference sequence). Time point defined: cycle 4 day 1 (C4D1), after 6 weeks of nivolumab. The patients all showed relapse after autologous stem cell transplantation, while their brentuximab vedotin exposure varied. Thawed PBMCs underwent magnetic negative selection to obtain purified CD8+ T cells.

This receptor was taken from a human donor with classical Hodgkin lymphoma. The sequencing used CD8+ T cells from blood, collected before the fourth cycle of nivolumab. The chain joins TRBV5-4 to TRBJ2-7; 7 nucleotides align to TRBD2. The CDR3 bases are TGTGCCAGCAGCTTGAATCCCGGGACTACCAGCTACGAGCAGTACTTC. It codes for CASSLNPGTTSYEQYF.